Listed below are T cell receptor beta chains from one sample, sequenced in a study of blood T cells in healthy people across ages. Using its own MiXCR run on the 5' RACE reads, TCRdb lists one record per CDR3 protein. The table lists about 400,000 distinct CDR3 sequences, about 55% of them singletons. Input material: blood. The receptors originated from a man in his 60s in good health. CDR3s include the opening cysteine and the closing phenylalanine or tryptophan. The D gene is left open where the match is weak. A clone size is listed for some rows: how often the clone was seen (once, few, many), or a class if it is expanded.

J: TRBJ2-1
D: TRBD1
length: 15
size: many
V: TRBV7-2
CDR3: CASSLRTGSGHEQFF
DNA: TGTGCCAGCAGCCTCCGGACAGGGAGTGGCCATGAGCAGTTCTTC

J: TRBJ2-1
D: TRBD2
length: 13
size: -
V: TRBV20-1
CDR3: CSARTSGSTEQFF
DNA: TGCAGTGCCAGGACTAGCGGGAGTACCGAGCAGTTCTTC

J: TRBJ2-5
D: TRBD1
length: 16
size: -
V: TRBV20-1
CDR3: CSARTTLGQTQETQYF
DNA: TGCAGTGCTAGGACCACCTTGGGACAGACCCAAGAGACCCAGTACTTC

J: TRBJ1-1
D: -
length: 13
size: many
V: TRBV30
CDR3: CAWDKRVNTEAFF
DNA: TGTGCCTGGGATAAACGGGTGAACACTGAAGCTTTCTTT

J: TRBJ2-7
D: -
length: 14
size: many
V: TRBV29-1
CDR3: CSVLLGISAYEQYF
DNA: TGCAGCGTTTTACTAGGGATCTCCGCCTACGAGCAGTACTTC

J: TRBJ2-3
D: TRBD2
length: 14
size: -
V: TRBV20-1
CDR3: CSAKIRGGTDTQYF
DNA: TGCAGTGCTAAGATACGGGGGGGCACAGATACGCAGTATTTT

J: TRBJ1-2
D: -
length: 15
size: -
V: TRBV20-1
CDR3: CSARDLLRTSYGYTF
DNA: TGCAGTGCTAGAGATTTACTCCGGACTTCCTATGGCTACACCTTC

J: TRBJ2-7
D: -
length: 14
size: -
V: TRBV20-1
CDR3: CSARDARSSYEQYF
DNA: TGCAGTGCTAGAGATGCCAGAAGCTCCTACGAGCAGTACTTC

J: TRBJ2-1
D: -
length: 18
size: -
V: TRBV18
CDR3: CASSPPGQAIIPYNEQFF
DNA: TGTGCCAGCTCACCACCCGGGCAGGCGATTATCCCCTACAATGAGCAGTTCTTC

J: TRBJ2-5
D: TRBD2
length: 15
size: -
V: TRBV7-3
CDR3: CASSRLADPYNEQYF
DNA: TGTGCCAGCAGCCGACTAGCGGACCCATACAATGAGCAGTACTTC

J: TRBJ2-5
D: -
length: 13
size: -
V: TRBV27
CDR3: CASSYKRLETQYF
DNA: TGTGCCAGCAGTTACAAGCGGCTTGAGACCCAGTACTTC

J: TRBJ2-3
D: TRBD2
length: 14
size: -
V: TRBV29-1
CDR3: CSVARRAGVDTQYF
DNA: TGCAGCGTTGCCAGACGAGCGGGGGTGGATACGCAGTATTTT

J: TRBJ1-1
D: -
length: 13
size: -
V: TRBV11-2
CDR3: CASSPDAGLQAFF
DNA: TGTGCCAGCAGCCCAGACGCGGGGCTCCAAGCTTTCTTT

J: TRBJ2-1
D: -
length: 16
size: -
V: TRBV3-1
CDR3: CASSQDFGTPNNEQFF
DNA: TGTGCCAGCAGCCAAGATTTCGGGACGCCCAACAATGAGCAGTTCTTC

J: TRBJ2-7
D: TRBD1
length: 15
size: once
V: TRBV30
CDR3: CAWSAPGQGTYEQYF
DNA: TGTGCCTGGAGTGCCCCGGGACAGGGTACCTACGAGCAGTACTTC

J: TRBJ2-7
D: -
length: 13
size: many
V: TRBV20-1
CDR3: CSASPPTAYEQYF
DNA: TGCAGTGCTTCCCCCCCCACCGCCTACGAGCAGTACTTC

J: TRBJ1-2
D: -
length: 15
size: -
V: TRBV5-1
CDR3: CASSLEMRPELSYTF
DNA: TGCGCCAGCAGCTTGGAAATGCGCCCGGAGTTGAGCTACACCTTC

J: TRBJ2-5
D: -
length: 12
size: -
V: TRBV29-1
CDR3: CSVEQGPETQYF
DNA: TGCAGCGTTGAGCAGGGGCCGGAGACCCAGTACTTC

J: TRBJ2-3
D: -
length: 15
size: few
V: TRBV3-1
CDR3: CASSQGKSRADTQYF
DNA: TGTGCCAGCAGCCAAGGAAAGAGCCGAGCAGATACGCAGTATTTT

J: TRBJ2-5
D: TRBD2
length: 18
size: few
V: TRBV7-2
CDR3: CASSRLPGLGIPEETQYF
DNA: TGTGCCAGCAGTCGTCTACCGGGACTAGGTATACCGGAAGAGACCCAGTACTTC

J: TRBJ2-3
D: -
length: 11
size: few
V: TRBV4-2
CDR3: CATQRADTQYF
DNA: TGTGCCACCCAGAGGGCAGATACGCAGTATTTT

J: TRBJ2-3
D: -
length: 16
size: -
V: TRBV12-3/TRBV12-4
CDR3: CASRDWQTGLGNTQYF
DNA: TGTGCCAGCAGGGACTGGCAGACAGGCTTAGGAAATACGCAGTATTTT

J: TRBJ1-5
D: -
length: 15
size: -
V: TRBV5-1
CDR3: CASSHEGRSNQPQHF
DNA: TGCGCCAGCAGCCACGAGGGTAGGAGCAATCAGCCCCAGCATTTT

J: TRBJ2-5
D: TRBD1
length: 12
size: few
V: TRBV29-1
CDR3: CSGGQGSETQYF
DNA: TGCAGCGGAGGACAGGGTTCAGAGACCCAGTACTTC

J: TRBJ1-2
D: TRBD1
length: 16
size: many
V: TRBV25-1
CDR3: CASSELAGTGGGGYTF
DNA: TGTGCCAGCAGTGAATTGGCCGGGACAGGTGGTGGTGGCTACACCTTC

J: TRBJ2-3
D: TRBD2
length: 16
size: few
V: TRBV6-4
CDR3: CASSALTSGGTDTQYF
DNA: TGTGCCAGCAGTGCTCTAACTAGCGGGGGCACAGATACGCAGTATTTT

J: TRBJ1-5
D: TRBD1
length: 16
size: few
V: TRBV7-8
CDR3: CASSRGGQGVGQPQHF
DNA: TGTGCCAGCAGCCGCGGAGGGCAGGGGGTAGGCCAGCCCCAGCATTTT

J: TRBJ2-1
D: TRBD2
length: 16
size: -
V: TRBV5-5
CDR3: CASSQGTSGRGNEQFF
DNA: TGTGCCAGCAGCCAGGGGACTAGCGGGAGGGGCAATGAGCAGTTCTTC

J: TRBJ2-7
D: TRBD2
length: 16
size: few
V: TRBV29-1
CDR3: CSVEGLAGGRMYEQYF
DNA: TGCAGCGTTGAGGGACTAGCGGGCGGCCGCATGTACGAGCAGTACTTC

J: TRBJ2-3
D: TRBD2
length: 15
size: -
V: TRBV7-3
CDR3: CASSLRREGRDTQYF
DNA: TGTGCCAGCAGCTTAAGACGGGAGGGCAGAGATACGCAGTATTTT

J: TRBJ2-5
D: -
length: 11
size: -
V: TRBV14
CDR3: CASSLHSTQYF
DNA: TGTGCCAGCAGCCTGCACTCGACCCAGTACTTC

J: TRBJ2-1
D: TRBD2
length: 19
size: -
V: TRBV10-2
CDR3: CASSVPTSSGGPILDKQFF
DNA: TGCGCCAGCAGTGTCCCCACCAGTAGCGGGGGCCCGATACTCGATAAGCAGTTCTTC

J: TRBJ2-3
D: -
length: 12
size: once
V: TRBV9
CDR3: CASGRAVDTQYF
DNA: TGTGCCAGCGGGCGAGCTGTAGATACGCAGTATTTT

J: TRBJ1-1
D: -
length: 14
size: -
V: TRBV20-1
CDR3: CSEVLGQANTEAFF
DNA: TGCAGTGAAGTTTTGGGACAAGCGAACACTGAAGCTTTCTTT

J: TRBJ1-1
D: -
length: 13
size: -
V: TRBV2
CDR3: CASSEVGAQEAFF
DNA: TGTGCCAGCAGTGAAGTAGGGGCACAGGAAGCTTTCTTT

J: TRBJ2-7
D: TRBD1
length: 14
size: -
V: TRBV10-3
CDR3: CAITSGQGVYEQYF
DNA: TGTGCCATCACCAGCGGACAGGGCGTCTACGAGCAGTACTTC

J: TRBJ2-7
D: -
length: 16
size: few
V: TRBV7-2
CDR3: CASSLTWRNPPYEQYF
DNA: TGTGCCAGCAGCTTAACATGGCGGAATCCTCCCTACGAGCAGTACTTC

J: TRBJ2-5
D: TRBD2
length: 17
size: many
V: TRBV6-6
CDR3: CASSPLLAGGPLETQYF
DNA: TGTGCCAGCAGTCCCCTTCTAGCGGGAGGGCCATTAGAGACCCAGTACTTC

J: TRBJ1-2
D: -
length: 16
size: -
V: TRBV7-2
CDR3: CASSSPNTKGNYGYTF
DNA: TGTGCCAGCAGCTCACCCAATACGAAGGGTAACTATGGCTACACCTTC

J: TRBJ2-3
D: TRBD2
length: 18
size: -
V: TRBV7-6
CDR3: CASSQLSSSGGSTDTQYF
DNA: TGTGCCAGCAGCCAACTCTCTAGTAGCGGGGGAAGCACAGATACGCAGTATTTT

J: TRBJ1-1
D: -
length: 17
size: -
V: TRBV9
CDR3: CASSGGGTPGWDTEAFF
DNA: TGTGCCAGCAGCGGGGGGGGGACTCCGGGATGGGACACTGAAGCTTTCTTT

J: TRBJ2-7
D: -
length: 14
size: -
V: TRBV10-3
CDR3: CAISESPKTYEQYF
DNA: TGTGCCATCAGTGAGTCTCCCAAGACCTACGAGCAGTACTTC

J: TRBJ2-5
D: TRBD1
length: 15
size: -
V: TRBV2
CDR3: CASSERTGGSGTQYF
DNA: TGTGCCAGCAGTGAAAGGACAGGGGGCTCTGGGACCCAGTACTTC

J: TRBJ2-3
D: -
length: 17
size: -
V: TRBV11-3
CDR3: CASSTGHRAGKTDTQYF
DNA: TGTGCCAGCAGCACGGGACACCGAGCGGGAAAGACAGATACGCAGTATTTT

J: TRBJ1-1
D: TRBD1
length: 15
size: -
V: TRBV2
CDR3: CASSESGRGHTEAFF
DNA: TGTGCCAGCAGTGAGAGTGGCAGGGGGCACACTGAAGCTTTCTTT

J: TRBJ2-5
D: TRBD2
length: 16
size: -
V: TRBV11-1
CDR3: CASSKGTSGSTETQYF
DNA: TGTGCCAGCAGCAAGGGGACTAGCGGGAGTACAGAGACCCAGTACTTC

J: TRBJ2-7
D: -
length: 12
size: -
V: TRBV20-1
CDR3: CSAPSLYYEQYF
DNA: TGCAGTGCTCCTTCGTTGTACTACGAGCAGTACTTC

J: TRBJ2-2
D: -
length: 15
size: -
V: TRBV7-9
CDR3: CASSLPLLYTGELFF
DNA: TGTGCCAGCAGTCTCCCCCTCCTCTACACCGGGGAGCTGTTTTTT

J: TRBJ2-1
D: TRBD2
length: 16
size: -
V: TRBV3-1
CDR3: CASSQDVSGGAGEQFF
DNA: TGTGCCAGCAGCCAAGATGTTAGCGGGGGGGCGGGTGAGCAGTTCTTC

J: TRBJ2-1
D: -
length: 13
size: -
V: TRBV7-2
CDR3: CASSPGPAREQFF
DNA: TGTGCCAGCAGCCCCGGACCCGCTAGAGAGCAGTTCTTC

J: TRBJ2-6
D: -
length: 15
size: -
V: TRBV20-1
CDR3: CSARPTRGGANVLTF
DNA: TGCAGTGCTAGACCCACCCGTGGTGGGGCCAACGTCCTGACTTTC

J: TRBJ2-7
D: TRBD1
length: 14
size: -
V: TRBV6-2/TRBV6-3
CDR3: CASIRDSTSYEQYF
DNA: TGTGCCAGCATACGGGACAGTACCTCCTACGAGCAGTACTTC